The 28 T cell receptor beta chains given below trace back to one sample, sequenced in a study of blood T cell repertoires in COVID-19. Profiled with immunoSEQ multiplex PCR; TCRdb holds only in-frame clones, not every one. The data hold under 300,000 clones, with approximately 86% observed a single time. Sequencing input: peripheral blood. Receptors were obtained from a woman in her 70s with active or convalescent COVID-19.

This clone has more than one count but fewer than ten. V is TRBV11-2 and J is TRBJ2-7; 9 bases are a match to TRBD1. Trimming at V came to 5 bases and at J to 2 bases, leaving 7 bases not matched to a gene. The CDR3 runs to 15 residues. The germline CDR1 and CDR2 sequences are SGHAT and FQNNGV. Here the CDR3 DNA reads TGTGCCAGCAGCCCGACAGGGGGAGTAACCTACGAGCAGTACTTC. This sequence encodes CASSPTGGVTYEQYF.

The chain is built from TRBV6-5 and TRBJ1-2, with D maybe TRBD1 (6 bases). Germline V gene data show CDR1 as MNHEY and CDR2 as SVGAGI. The CDR3 is 15 amino acids. V lost 1 base, J lost 7 bases, and 16 bases lay in between. The DNA for the CDR3 is TGTGCCAGCAGTTACTACGGGGGGCGCTTAGGTGGCTACACCTTC. This gives the protein CASSYYGGRLGGYTF.

The V and J genes are TRBV5-4 and TRBJ1-2; a possible D gene is TRBD1 (5 bases). V was trimmed by 4 bases and J by 7 bases, leaving 14 bases between them. The CDR3 has 13 residues. The germline CDR1 and CDR2 sequences are SGHNT and YYREEE (reference sequence). The CDR3 sequence is CASSPGGGSGYTF. DNA of the CDR3: TGTGCCAGCAGCCCCGGGGGGGGGAGTGGCTACACCTTC.

This clone was recorded only once. The V call is TRBV7-8, the J call TRBJ2-1; 8 bases are shared with TRBD1. Germline-derived CDR1 and CDR2 are SGHVS and FQNEAQ. The CDR3 loop spans 12 amino acids. V shed 5 bases, J shed 10 bases, and the junction held 4 bases outside the gene matches. The DNA of the CDR3 is TGTGCCAGCAGCCTCCGGACAGGGGAGCAGTTCTTC. Encoded protein: CASSLRTGEQFF.

The gene calls are TRBV7-9 and TRBJ2-5; the match to TRBD2 covers 8 bases. The length of the CDR3 is 14 residues. Germline V gives CDR1 SEHNR, CDR2 FQNEAQ (reference sequence). The CDR3 coding sequence is TGTGCAGTGCGGCGGGGGGAATACCAAGAGACCCAGTACTTC. Translating gives CAVRRGEYQETQYF.

The V call is TRBV5-5, the J call TRBJ2-7, with 7 bases that match TRBD2. This CDR3 has 15 residues. The germline V gene encodes CDR1 SGHKS and CDR2 YYEKEE (reference sequence). With 4 bases clipped from V and 3 bases from J, the junction kept 10 bases outside the gene matches. The CDR3: CASSPAGDWDYEQYF. CDR3 DNA sequence: TGTGCCAGCAGCCCCGCGGGAGACTGGGACTACGAGCAGTACTTC.

The rearrangement uses TRBV2 and TRBJ1-1; the match to TRBD1 covers 7 bases. Per the germline V gene, CDR1 is SNHLY and CDR2 is FYNNEI. CDR3 length: 15 residues. The J segment lost 0 bases and the V segment lost 6 bases, leaving 7 bases of the junction unmatched. The DNA for the CDR3 is TGTGCCAGCAGGGGACCAGGGGGTCTGAACACTGAAGCTTTCTTT. It specifies CASRGPGGLNTEAFF. The whole variable domain, remainder taken from reference TRBV2 and TRBJ1-1, is EPEVTQTPSHQVTQMGQEVILRCVPISNHLYFYWYRQILGQKVEFLVSFYNNEISEKSEIFDDQFSVERPDGSNFTLKIRSTKLEDSAMYFCASRGPGGLNTEAFFGQGTRLTVV.

The gene calls are TRBV6-6 and TRBJ1-2; D not certain. The CDR3 length is 13 residues. Germline V gene lookup returns CDR1 MNHNY and CDR2 SVGAGI (reference sequence). Trimming shortened V by 6 bases and J by 8 bases, and 16 bases separated the two germline ends. The CDR3 here is CASSSDLLGGYTF. The CDR3 region has the DNA TGTGCCAGCAGCTCGGACTTACTAGGGGGCTACACCTTC.

V is TRBV7-9 and J is TRBJ1-5; TRBD1 matches 7 bases. The CDR3 sequence is 13 residues long. V shed 5 bases, J shed 6 bases, and the junction held 4 bases outside the gene matches. Per germline, CDR1 SEHNR and CDR2 FQNEAQ (reference sequence). The CDR3: CASSPTGSQPQHF. CDR3 in DNA: TGTGCCAGCAGCCCGACAGGGAGTCAGCCCCAGCATTTT.

V and J are TRBV5-1 and TRBJ1-1; weak D call: TRBD1 (5 bases). CDR1 is SGHRS and CDR2 is YFSETQ in the germline V gene. CDR3 length: 13 residues. V lost 4 bases to trimming and J lost 3 bases, with 10 bases between them. CDR3 DNA sequence: TGCGCCAGCAGCCCGGGGGTGGACACTGAAGCTTTCTTT. It translates to CASSPGVDTEAFF. Looking up the rest from reference TRBV5-1 and TRBJ1-1 gives the full variable domain: KAGVTQTPRYLIKTRGQQVTLSCSPISGHRSVSWYQQTPGQGLQFLFEYFSETQRNKGNFPGRFSGRQFSNSRSEMNVSTLELGDSALYLCASSPGVDTEAFFGQGTRLTVV.

V is TRBV7-2 and J is TRBJ2-2, with TRBD1 identical over 7 bases. V gave up 5 bases and J gave up 4 bases; unmatched junction bases: 10. The length of the CDR3 is 16 residues. Germline assignment: CDR1 SGHTA and CDR2 FQGNSA. CDR3 nucleotides: TGTGCCAGCAGCACCCGACAGGGTTACAGCACCGGGGAGCTGTTTTTT. Its translation: CASSTRQGYSTGELFF.

The V gene is TRBV7-2, the J gene TRBJ2-6, with D possibly TRBD1 on 5 matching bases. Germline values: CDR1 SGHTA, CDR2 FQGNSA. This CDR3 contains 17 residues. Trimming stripped 4 bases from V and 2 bases from J, with 15 bases between. CDR3 residues: CASSWGRASTGANVLTF. The CDR3 bases are TGTGCCAGCAGCTGGGGCCGTGCGTCAACTGGGGCCAACGTCCTGACTTTC.

This chain joins TRBV24-1 and TRBJ2-2; TRBD1 agrees at 7 bases. The CDR3 runs to 15 residues. The V and J ends lost 6 bases and 3 bases, in that order; junction bases with no gene match: 6. Germline CDR1 reads KGHDR; CDR2 reads SFDVKD. Here the CDR3 DNA reads TGTGCCACCAGTACGTTAGACAGGGACACCGGGGAGCTGTTTTTT. This translates into CATSTLDRDTGELFF.

The genes are TRBV12-3 or TRBV12-4 and TRBJ1-3; 10 bases map to TRBD1. This CDR3 is 13 amino acids long. V gave up 6 bases and J gave up 8 bases; unmatched junction bases: 4. CDR3 nucleotide sequence: TGTGCCAGCAGCCTGGACAGGGGGGACACCATATATTTT. It encodes CASSLDRGDTIYF.

The V call is TRBV3-1 (or the pseudogene TRBV3-2), the J call TRBJ1-6; 7 nucleotides match TRBD1. V lost 3 bases to trimming and J lost 7 bases; unmatched junction nucleotides: 3. Germline-derived CDR1 and CDR2 are LGHDT and YNNKEL (reference sequence). There are 14 residues in the CDR3. For the CDR3, the DNA is TGTGCCAGCAGCCAGGGACAGCTAAATTCACCCCTCCACTTT. The encoded protein is CASSQGQLNSPLHF.

V usage is TRBV27 and J usage is TRBJ1-1; no definite D call. Germline V gives CDR1 MNHEY, CDR2 SMNVEV (reference sequence). Trimming left V 5 bases short and J 1 base short, with 17 bases between. The CDR3 contains 16 residues. In DNA, the CDR3 is TGTGCCAGCAGTGCCAGAGGCAGCCTACCGAACACTGAAGCTTTCTTT. It encodes CASSARGSLPNTEAFF.

This chain links TRBV29-1 with TRBJ2-5, with TRBD1 identical over 9 bases. The ends lost 6 bases at V and 3 bases at J; junction bases unmatched: 5. CDR3 length: 13 residues. Germline lookup yields CDR1 SQVTM and CDR2 ANQGSEA. This CDR3 reads CSVQGAGKETQYF. The CDR3 DNA reads TGCAGCGTACAGGGGGCTGGAAAAGAGACCCAGTACTTC.

V gene TRBV18 combines with J gene TRBJ1-6; D is possibly TRBD1 (5 bases). This CDR3 is 16 amino acids long. With 3 bases removed from V and 8 bases from J, the gap between germline ends came to 17 bases. Germline CDR1 is KGHSH and CDR2 is LQKENI. CDR3 in amino acids: CASSPTLQAFDSPLHF. As DNA, the CDR3 is TGTGCCAGCTCACCTACTTTACAGGCGTTTGATTCACCCCTCCACTTT.

The DNA of the CDR3 is TGTGCCAGCACATATGGACAGAACACTGAAGCTTTCTTT. Translated, it gives CASTYGQNTEAFF. The rearrangement joins TRBV2 to TRBJ1-1; D is perhaps TRBD1 (5 bases). Germline V gene data show CDR1 as SNHLY and CDR2 as FYNNEI. This CDR3 is built from 13 residues. The V and J ends lost 7 bases and 1 base respectively, with 10 bases between them. Together with reference TRBV2 and TRBJ1-1, the CDR3 gives the full variable domain: EPEVTQTPSHQVTQMGQEVILRCVPISNHLYFYWYRQILGQKVEFLVSFYNNEISEKSEIFDDQFSVERPDGSNFTLKIRSTKLEDSAMYFCASTYGQNTEAFFGQGTRLTVV.

Worth noting for this clone: This sample also contains other DNA sequences that code for the same CDR3. The J gene is TRBJ1-3, the V gene TRBV27, with a possible D match to TRBD1 (5 bases). The CDR3 covers 14 residues. CDR1 MNHEY and CDR2 SMNVEV come from the germline V gene (reference sequence). V dropped 5 bases and J dropped 4 bases, with 12 bases sitting between them. The CDR3 DNA reads as TGTGCCAGCAGTCCCAGGGTGTCCGGAAACACCATATATTTT. Its translation is CASSPRVSGNTIYF.

This chain links TRBV5-5 with TRBJ1-1; D is uncertain. This CDR3 comprises 13 residues. Germline V CDR1 and CDR2: SGHKS, YYEKEE (reference sequence). V was trimmed by 4 bases and J by 4 bases, leaving 11 bases between them. Here the CDR3 reads CASSEGLGTEAFF. DNA for the CDR3: TGTGCCAGCAGCGAGGGTCTGGGCACTGAAGCTTTCTTT.

The V and J genes are TRBV7-9 and TRBJ1-2; maybe TRBD1 (5 bases). V dropped 6 bases and J dropped 4 bases, with 18 bases sitting between them. The CDR3 totals 15 residues. From germline, CDR1 is SEHNR and CDR2 FQNEAQ (reference sequence). The CDR3 region has the DNA TGTGCCAGCAGTTTACGTTCCCAGGGTTCCTATGGCTACACCTTC. Residues: CASSLRSQGSYGYTF. The complete variable domain, with remaining parts taken from reference TRBV7-9 and TRBJ1-2, reads DTGVSQNPRHKITKRGQNVTFRCDPISEHNRLYWYRQTLGQGPEFLTYFQNEAQLEKSRLLSDRFSAERPKGSFSTLEIQRTEQGDSAMYLCASSLRSQGSYGYTFGSGTRLTVV.

The sample holds one count of this clone. V and J are TRBV14 and TRBJ2-5; 9 bases match TRBD2. The CDR3 totals 17 residues. The junction had 6 bases not matched to a gene; V was cut back by 0 bases and J by 1 base. Germline-derived CDR1 and CDR2 are SGHDN and FVKESK. Here the CDR3 reads CASSQDGVAGVQETQYF. The CDR3 DNA reads as TGTGCCAGCAGCCAAGATGGGGTAGCGGGGGTCCAAGAGACCCAGTACTTC.

The chain uses TRBV12-5 and TRBJ1-1; the match to TRBD1 covers 7 bases. Germline V gene lookup returns CDR1 LGHNT and CDR2 FRNRAP. There are 14 residues in the CDR3. Trimming cost V 5 bases and J 3 bases; bases outside gene matches: 6. The CDR3 DNA sequence: TGTGCTAGTGGTGCGGACAGGAGGGACACTGAAGCTTTCTTT. Its protein is CASGADRRDTEAFF.

This chain joins TRBV12-3 or TRBV12-4 and TRBJ1-1; D is uncertain. V lost 5 bases to trimming and J lost 4 bases, with 11 bases between them. The CDR3 sequence is 13 residues long. The DNA of the CDR3 is TGTGCCAGCAGTAAGAACTCGGGCACTGAAGCTTTCTTT. It translates to CASSKNSGTEAFF.

This chain links TRBV19 with TRBJ1-4, with TRBD1 identical over 10 bases. CDR3 length: 15 amino acids. The junction had 7 bases not matched to a gene; V was cut back by 4 bases and J by 8 bases. Per the germline V gene, CDR1 is LNHDA and CDR2 is SQIVND (reference sequence). CDR3 sequence: CASSRSDRGLEKLFF. Written as DNA, the CDR3 is TGTGCCAGTAGTAGAAGTGACAGGGGGCTCGAAAAACTGTTTTTT. Filled out from reference TRBV19 and TRBJ1-4, the complete variable domain reads DGGITQSPKYLFRKEGQNVTLSCEQNLNHDAMYWYRQDPGQGLRLIYYSQIVNDFQKGDIAEGYSVSREKKESFPLTVTSAQKNPTAFYLCASSRSDRGLEKLFFGSGTQLSVL.

This clone was detected a few times. The V gene is TRBV6-2 or TRBV6-3, the J gene TRBJ1-1, with a possible D match to TRBD1 (6 bases). Per germline, CDR1 MNHEY and CDR2 SVGEGT. The CDR3 is made up of 16 amino acids. V lost 5 bases, J lost 2 bases, and 18 bases lay in between. CDR3 nucleotides: TGTGCCAGCAGTCCCTACAGGGAACCTCTTAACACTGAAGCTTTCTTT. This translates into CASSPYREPLNTEAFF.

V gene TRBV6-4 combines with J gene TRBJ1-2, with D possibly TRBD1 on 6 matching bases. CDR1 is MRHNA and CDR2 is SNTAGT in the germline V gene. The CDR3 runs to 15 residues. V was cut by 0 bases and J by 7 bases, with 15 bases left in between. CDR3 loop: CASSDSGAGFSGYTF. CDR3 bases: TGTGCCAGCAGTGACTCGGGGGCAGGTTTCTCTGGCTACACCTTC.